This section outlines one T cell receptor beta chain sequence together with its context. All donors participated as healthy donors of bone marrow. A multiplex PCR was run with 60 Vbeta primers and 13 Jbeta primers. The data were produced by immunoSEQ multiplex PCR, yet TCRdb's version contains in-frame clones alone and is incomplete. The sample has over 150,000 clones, 80% to 85% seen once; the top ten hold 1.5% to 2%. This CDR3 has 17 residues. J gave up 2 bases and V 2 bases, and 9 bases lay outside the gene matches. Looked up from germline, CDR1 is SGHVS and CDR2 is FNYEAQ. The record originates from a study of cytomegalovirus exposure and HLA in healthy donors.

The gene calls are TRBV7-6 and TRBJ2-5; 9 bases line up with TRBD2. Sequencing used PBMCs. This TCR came from a man aged 50-59 years in good health and CMV-seronegative. The CDR3 is CASSLIWGGGGQETQYF. The CDR3 DNA reads as TGTGCCAGCAGCTTAATCTGGGGCGGGGGGGGTCAAGAGACCCAGTACTTC.